Sequencing of this T cell receptor (beta chain) was carried out in a study of T cells in tumors and immune-related adverse events (dated by TCRdb to the early 2020s). The TCR beta locus was amplified and sequenced using the immunoSEQ assay, from which bulk TCR Vbeta CDR3 data were obtained. Processing in the source paper ran as follows. CDR3s were excluded if they were non-productive, were shorter than 7 amino acids, or did not start with C or end with F/W. Analysis was limited to specimens with at least 1000 reads, and clonotypes were defined at the amino acid level. Clonality was computed as 1 minus Pielou's evenness. Library sizes were equalized by abundance-weighted random subsampling with replacement, which was repeated 100 times so that 95% confidence intervals could be reported. Repertoire overlap was quantified with the Morisita overlap index, and the top 40 clones per specimen were checked for overlap with the irAE. TCRdb's version of the immuneACCESS table is confined to in-frame rearrangements and falls short of the full clone set. An unresolved V gene accounts for under half of the shortfall where checked; the remainder is of unknown origin. The D gene and trimming were derived from the DNA, and the V and J assignments and clone size from that table. Across this sample there are about 20,000 clones, with 75% to 95% seen only once. The leading ten clones occupy 1.1% to 1.5% of the sample.

As to this clone: Its antigen remains unidentified. No base-level quality is on record; no much larger clone is a single base apart.

The treatment or condition label corresponds to: nivolumab (PD-1 blockade) given before sampling. The DNeasy Blood and Tissue Kit was used to extract DNA from formalin-fixed paraffin-embedded specimens. Based on the germline V gene, the CDR1 and CDR2 sequences are MNHNS and SASEGT. V lost 7 bases and J lost 2 bases; the stretch between them is 15 bases long. From the cysteine up to the phenylalanine, the CDR3 has a length of 15 residues. The read is trimmed to its CDR3 DNA, 45 bases read in frame from base 1. The source was lymph node tissue, collected from a patient treated with anti-PD-1 therapy. The rearranged chain carries TRBV6-1 and TRBJ2-1, with TRBD1 perhaps the D gene, on 6 matching bases. This sequence originates from a female donor with metastatic renal cell carcinoma. CDR3 loop: CASTYRVVAYNEQFF. The nucleotide sequence is given as TGTGCCAGCACCTACAGGGTAGTAGCCTACAATGAGCAGTTCTTC.